A selection of T cell receptor beta chains follows, all from one sample in a study of T cell responses to AZD1222 COVID-19 vaccine. Some clones are missing from TCRdb's copy, which holds only in-frame ones; the method was immunoSEQ multiplex PCR. This sample has under 140,000 clones, with about 90% found just once. This material consisted of peripheral blood, taken on day 0 of AZD1222 vaccination. These receptors all come from an adult in good health. Each CDR3 is given with its conserved first and last residue. Each record gives: D gene, V gene, J gene, clone size, CDR3 protein, CDR3 DNA. The D gene is left open where the match is weak. Clone size, where shown, is once, few, many, or a class for clones that have expanded.

D gene: .
V gene: TRBV24-1
J gene: TRBJ2-3
clone size: .
CDR3 protein: CATSDSGRHPRDTQYF
CDR3 DNA: TGTGCCACCAGTGATTCAGGCCGGCACCCGAGGGATACGCAGTATTTT

D gene: TRBD1
V gene: TRBV6-5
J gene: TRBJ2-7
clone size: .
CDR3 protein: CATLPGTGPYEQYF
CDR3 DNA: TGTGCCACCCTTCCCGGGACAGGGCCCTACGAGCAGTACTTC

D gene: .
V gene: TRBV19
J gene: TRBJ1-2
clone size: .
CDR3 protein: CASQRGTFDGYTF
CDR3 DNA: TGTGCCAGCCAAAGAGGGACCTTTGATGGCTACACCTTC

D gene: .
V gene: TRBV28
J gene: TRBJ1-1
clone size: .
CDR3 protein: CASRRNTEAFF
CDR3 DNA: TGTGCCAGCAGACGTAACACTGAAGCTTTCTTT

D gene: TRBD1
V gene: TRBV29-1
J gene: TRBJ1-1
clone size: .
CDR3 protein: CSASDRGITEAFF
CDR3 DNA: TGCAGCGCTTCGGACAGGGGAATCACTGAAGCTTTCTTT

D gene: .
V gene: TRBV28
J gene: TRBJ2-7
clone size: .
CDR3 protein: CASSLRHSYEQYF
CDR3 DNA: TGTGCCAGCAGTTTACGGCACTCCTACGAGCAGTACTTC

D gene: .
V gene: TRBV10-2
J gene: TRBJ1-5
clone size: .
CDR3 protein: CASSEQRGQPQHF
CDR3 DNA: TGCGCCAGCAGTGAGCAAAGGGGGCAGCCCCAGCATTTT

D gene: .
V gene: TRBV7-2
J gene: TRBJ1-5
clone size: many
CDR3 protein: CASSLDFYSNQPQHF
CDR3 DNA: TGTGCCAGCAGCTTAGATTTTTATAGCAATCAGCCCCAGCATTTT

D gene: TRBD1
V gene: TRBV2
J gene: TRBJ1-1
clone size: once
CDR3 protein: CASSEAGRGTEAFF
CDR3 DNA: TGTGCCAGCAGTGAAGCGGGCAGGGGGACTGAAGCTTTCTTT

D gene: TRBD1
V gene: TRBV6-1
J gene: TRBJ1-5
clone size: .
CDR3 protein: CASSDQGGNQPQHF
CDR3 DNA: TGTGCCAGCAGCGATCAGGGGGGTAATCAGCCCCAGCATTTT

D gene: TRBD2
V gene: TRBV28
J gene: TRBJ2-5
clone size: .
CDR3 protein: CASSFSSGGQETQYF
CDR3 DNA: TGTGCCAGCAGTTTCTCTAGCGGGGGGCAAGAGACCCAGTACTTC

D gene: .
V gene: TRBV27
J gene: TRBJ2-1
clone size: .
CDR3 protein: CASSPRTGQRDGQFF
CDR3 DNA: TGTGCCAGCAGTCCCCGGACGGGACAGCGGGATGGGCAGTTCTTC

D gene: .
V gene: TRBV4-2
J gene: TRBJ1-2
clone size: .
CDR3 protein: CASSQAWRDTSNYGYTF
CDR3 DNA: TGTGCCAGCAGCCAAGCGTGGCGGGACACCTCTAACTATGGCTACACCTTC

D gene: .
V gene: TRBV2
J gene: TRBJ2-1
clone size: .
CDR3 protein: CASSENPTSYNEQFF
CDR3 DNA: TGTGCCAGCAGTGAAAACCCCACCTCCTACAATGAGCAGTTCTTC

D gene: .
V gene: TRBV4-1
J gene: TRBJ1-2
clone size: .
CDR3 protein: CASSQVKGGRGDVYGYTF
CDR3 DNA: TGCGCCAGCAGCCAAGTAAAGGGAGGCAGGGGCGATGTTTATGGCTACACCTTC

D gene: .
V gene: TRBV10-3
J gene: TRBJ1-5
clone size: once
CDR3 protein: CAIGGSANVGNQPQHF
CDR3 DNA: TGTGCCATCGGAGGATCCGCAAACGTCGGCAATCAGCCCCAGCATTTT

D gene: .
V gene: TRBV3-1/TRBV3-2
J gene: TRBJ2-3
clone size: .
CDR3 protein: CASSQTTDTQYF
CDR3 DNA: TGTGCCAGCAGCCAAACCACAGATACGCAGTATTTT

D gene: .
V gene: TRBV4-1
J gene: TRBJ2-6
clone size: .
CDR3 protein: CASSQDNAGSSGANVLTF
CDR3 DNA: TGCGCCAGCAGCCAAGATAACGCCGGTAGCTCTGGGGCCAACGTCCTGACTTTC

D gene: TRBD1
V gene: TRBV6-6
J gene: TRBJ1-6
clone size: .
CDR3 protein: CASSRGQAPNSPLHF
CDR3 DNA: TGTGCCAGCAGTCGGGGACAGGCCCCTAATTCACCCCTCCACTTT

D gene: TRBD1
V gene: TRBV6-7
J gene: TRBJ2-1
clone size: once
CDR3 protein: CASSYQTGLHEQFF
CDR3 DNA: TGTGCCAGCAGTTACCAGACAGGGCTTCATGAGCAGTTCTTC

D gene: .
V gene: TRBV5-1
J gene: TRBJ2-7
clone size: .
CDR3 protein: CASSLEYRVGEQYF
CDR3 DNA: TGCGCCAGCAGCTTGGAATACAGGGTGGGCGAGCAGTACTTC

D gene: TRBD1
V gene: TRBV5-4
J gene: TRBJ1-4
clone size: .
CDR3 protein: CASSPTGDATNEKLFF
CDR3 DNA: TGTGCCAGCAGCCCGACAGGGGATGCAACTAATGAAAAACTGTTTTTT

D gene: TRBD1
V gene: TRBV10-3
J gene: TRBJ1-5
clone size: .
CDR3 protein: CAISAGTAPNQPQHF
CDR3 DNA: TGTGCCATCAGCGCCGGGACAGCTCCCAATCAGCCCCAGCATTTT

D gene: .
V gene: TRBV7-2
J gene: TRBJ1-2
clone size: .
CDR3 protein: CASSLGWRQGGGYTF
CDR3 DNA: TGTGCCAGCAGCTTAGGGTGGCGCCAGGGTGGCGGCTACACCTTC

D gene: TRBD1
V gene: TRBV19
J gene: TRBJ1-5
clone size: .
CDR3 protein: CASSTGGRQPQHF
CDR3 DNA: TGTGCCAGTAGTACAGGGGGCAGGCAGCCCCAGCATTTT

D gene: .
V gene: TRBV12-3/TRBV12-4
J gene: TRBJ1-1
clone size: .
CDR3 protein: CASSWGANTEAFF
CDR3 DNA: TGTGCCAGCAGTTGGGGGGCCAACACTGAAGCTTTCTTT

D gene: .
V gene: TRBV19
J gene: TRBJ2-5
clone size: .
CDR3 protein: CASKAGETQYF
CDR3 DNA: TGTGCCAGTAAGGCCGGGGAGACCCAGTACTTC

D gene: TRBD2
V gene: TRBV28
J gene: TRBJ2-7
clone size: .
CDR3 protein: CASSLLSGRSYEQYF
CDR3 DNA: TGTGCCAGCAGTTTACTTAGCGGGAGGAGCTACGAGCAGTACTTC

D gene: .
V gene: TRBV3-1/TRBV3-2
J gene: TRBJ2-5
clone size: .
CDR3 protein: CASSPRLVGTQYF
CDR3 DNA: TGTGCCAGCAGCCCAAGACTAGTCGGGACCCAGTACTTC

D gene: .
V gene: TRBV19
J gene: TRBJ1-5
clone size: .
CDR3 protein: CASSRQGGQPQHF
CDR3 DNA: TGTGCCAGTAGTCGGCAGGGCGGTCAGCCCCAGCATTTT

D gene: .
V gene: TRBV11-2
J gene: TRBJ1-4
clone size: few
CDR3 protein: CASSLGHQNEKLFF
CDR3 DNA: TGTGCCAGCAGCTTAGGACACCAGAATGAAAAACTGTTTTTT

D gene: .
V gene: TRBV19
J gene: TRBJ1-6
clone size: .
CDR3 protein: CASSFTGREGLLHF
CDR3 DNA: TGTGCCAGTAGCTTTACCGGACGAGAAGGGCTCCTCCACTTT

D gene: TRBD1
V gene: TRBV18
J gene: TRBJ1-1
clone size: .
CDR3 protein: CASSPRDRGLDTEAFF
CDR3 DNA: TGTGCCAGCTCACCAAGGGACAGGGGTTTGGATACTGAAGCTTTCTTT

D gene: .
V gene: TRBV7-6
J gene: TRBJ1-4
clone size: .
CDR3 protein: CASSSNGASEKLFF
CDR3 DNA: TGTGCCAGCAGCTCGAACGGGGCTAGTGAAAAACTGTTTTTT

D gene: TRBD1
V gene: TRBV15
J gene: TRBJ2-7
clone size: .
CDR3 protein: CATSRDLGQGSHEQYF
CDR3 DNA: TGTGCCACCAGCAGAGATCTGGGACAGGGATCCCACGAGCAGTACTTC

D gene: .
V gene: TRBV28
J gene: TRBJ1-4
clone size: .
CDR3 protein: CASSPTGAGEEKLFF
CDR3 DNA: TGTGCCAGCAGCCCGACGGGGGCCGGGGAAGAAAAACTGTTTTTT

D gene: TRBD1
V gene: TRBV6-2/TRBV6-3
J gene: TRBJ1-5
clone size: .
CDR3 protein: CASSYGLGTVSNQPQHF
CDR3 DNA: TGTGCCAGCAGTTACGGGTTAGGGACAGTTAGCAATCAGCCCCAGCATTTT

D gene: TRBD1
V gene: TRBV2
J gene: TRBJ1-1
clone size: .
CDR3 protein: CASSGQGYTEAFF
CDR3 DNA: TGTGCCAGCAGTGGACAGGGGTACACTGAAGCTTTCTTT

D gene: .
V gene: TRBV6-5
J gene: TRBJ1-4
clone size: .
CDR3 protein: CAAGFLGGTNEKLFF
CDR3 DNA: TGTGCCGCCGGTTTTTTAGGAGGAACTAATGAAAAACTGTTTTTT

D gene: TRBD1
V gene: TRBV2
J gene: TRBJ2-3
clone size: .
CDR3 protein: CASIELQGYTDTQYF
CDR3 DNA: TGTGCCAGCATCGAACTACAGGGGTACACAGATACGCAGTATTTT

D gene: .
V gene: TRBV19
J gene: TRBJ1-5
clone size: once
CDR3 protein: CASSVDSLNQPQHF
CDR3 DNA: TGTGCCAGTAGTGTGGACAGCCTCAATCAGCCCCAGCATTTT

D gene: .
V gene: TRBV28
J gene: TRBJ2-5
clone size: once
CDR3 protein: CASSFRLPRAETQYF
CDR3 DNA: TGTGCCAGCAGTTTTCGGCTACCCCGGGCAGAGACCCAGTACTTC

D gene: .
V gene: TRBV19
J gene: TRBJ1-1
clone size: .
CDR3 protein: CASTLKGTEAFF
CDR3 DNA: TGTGCCAGTACCCTAAAGGGCACTGAAGCTTTCTTT